The 9 T cell receptor beta chains given below trace back to one sample, sequenced in a study of blood T cell repertoires in COVID-19. Method: immunoSEQ multiplex PCR; TCRdb's copy keeps in-frame clones and lacks some. The sample has about 97,000 clones; around 87% are singletons. Sequenced material: peripheral blood. All receptors derive from a woman between 45 and 65 years old with COVID-19, enrolled during active disease.

The genes are TRBV10-3 and TRBJ2-7; 11 bases are shared with TRBD2. Germline lookup yields CDR1 ENHRY and CDR2 SYGVKD. The CDR3 is 15 amino acids. V gave up 7 bases and J gave up 7 bases; unmatched junction bases: 12. CDR3 bases: TGTGCCATCAATCCACTAGCGGGGGCCCCAGGGGAGCAGTACTTC. As protein: CAINPLAGAPGEQYF.

This clone was seen once. This chain connects TRBV18 to TRBJ2-2, with no clear D. The CDR3 totals 15 residues. V was clipped by 6 bases and J by 4 bases, with 15 bases between them. Germline CDR1 and CDR2: KGHSH and LQKENI. Here the CDR3 reads CASSLVNLGTGELFF. The DNA of the CDR3 is TGTGCCAGCTCCCTCGTCAATCTAGGCACCGGGGAGCTGTTTTTT.

In its sample, this clone was seen a few times. V is TRBV18 and J is TRBJ1-1; TRBD1 is a possible D gene (5 bases). The CDR3 sequence is 14 residues long. Trimming stripped 1 base from V and 3 bases from J, with 9 bases between. The V gene's germline CDR1 is KGHSH and CDR2 LQKENI. The CDR3 sequence is CASSPQGGDTEAFF. In DNA, the CDR3 is TGTGCCAGCTCACCACAGGGAGGGGACACTGAAGCTTTCTTT.

Only a few counts were recorded for this clone. V and J are TRBV19 and TRBJ2-7; a weak D match, TRBD1 (5 bases). This CDR3 spans 13 amino acids. V lost 1 base, J lost 5 bases, and 9 bases lay in between. Germline CDR1 LNHDA, CDR2 SQIVND (reference sequence). The CDR3 DNA sequence: TGTGCCAGTAGTATAGCTTGGGGCGACGAGCAGTACTTC. This codes for CASSIAWGDEQYF.

The J gene is TRBJ2-1, the V gene TRBV3-1 (or the pseudogene TRBV3-2), with D hard to call. This CDR3 is 14 amino acids long. The V and J ends lost 0 bases and 9 bases respectively, with 12 bases between them. In germline, CDR1 is LGHDT, CDR2 YNNKEL (reference sequence). This CDR3 is CASSQDLVFVEQFF. CDR3 coding DNA: TGTGCCAGCAGCCAAGACTTAGTGTTTGTTGAGCAGTTCTTC.

The V call is TRBV10-3, the J call TRBJ1-3, with D perhaps matching TRBD1 (6 bases). Germline loops: CDR1 ENHRY, CDR2 SYGVKD. The ends were cut back, 3 bases at V and 2 bases at J, with 14 bases in the middle. The CDR3 has 16 amino acids. CDR3: CAISDARGIAGNTIYF. The CDR3 coding sequence is TGTGCCATCAGTGATGCCAGGGGAATAGCTGGAAACACCATATATTTT.

The V call is TRBV9, the J call TRBJ2-3; 9 bases align to TRBD2. The CDR3 runs to 18 residues. The J segment lost 4 bases and the V segment lost 4 bases, leaving 16 bases of the junction unmatched. Germline assignment: CDR1 SGDLS and CDR2 YYNGEE. The DNA of the CDR3 is TGTGCCAGCAGCCCGCGGGGCGGGGGGGAGCCTGGGGCAGATACGCAGTATTTT. It specifies CASSPRGGGEPGADTQYF.

The V call is TRBV5-1, the J call TRBJ2-1, with 10 bases matching TRBD1. V shed 5 bases, J shed 8 bases, and the junction held 13 bases outside the gene matches. Germline CDR1 SGHRS, CDR2 YFSETQ. The CDR3 contains 16 residues. The DNA for the CDR3 is TGCGCCAGCAGTCCTAACCCGGGACAGGGGTCCGATGAGCAGTTCTTC. It codes for CASSPNPGQGSDEQFF.

This chain connects TRBV5-4 to TRBJ2-5, with 9 nucleotides matching TRBD1. V dropped 4 bases and J dropped 4; count of bases not matched to a gene: 11. The CDR3 has 16 residues. The germline V gene encodes CDR1 SGHNT and CDR2 YYREEE (reference sequence). The CDR3 reads CASSNPAGQGRETQYF. Written as DNA, the CDR3 is TGTGCCAGCAGCAACCCGGCAGGACAGGGGCGAGAGACCCAGTACTTC.